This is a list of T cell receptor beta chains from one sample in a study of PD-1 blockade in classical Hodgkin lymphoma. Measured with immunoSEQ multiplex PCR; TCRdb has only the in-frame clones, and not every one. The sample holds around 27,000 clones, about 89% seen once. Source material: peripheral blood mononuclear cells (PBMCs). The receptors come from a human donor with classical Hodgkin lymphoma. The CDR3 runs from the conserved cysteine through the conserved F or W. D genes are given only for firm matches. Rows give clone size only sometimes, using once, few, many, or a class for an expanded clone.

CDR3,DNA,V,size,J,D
CASRTSVFVRLSADEQFF,TGTGCCAGCAGGACTAGTGTTTTTGTACGCTTATCGGCCGATGAGCAGTTCTTC,TRBV6-4,.,TRBJ2-1,.
CASSLGRVVETQYF,TGTGCCAGCAGCTTGGGGCGGGTGGTAGAGACCCAGTACTTC,TRBV5-4,.,TRBJ2-5,.
CASKGGGGNTEAFF,TGTGCCAGCAAAGGGGGGGGTGGGAACACTGAAGCTTTCTTT,TRBV27,few,TRBJ1-1,.
CASSFGRGSTTGELFF,TGTGCCAGCAGTTTTGGGAGAGGGAGTACCACCGGGGAGCTGTTTTTT,TRBV28,once,TRBJ2-2,.
CASSSIGVGGHGYTF,TGTGCCAGCAGCTCCATAGGGGTTGGGGGCCATGGCTACACCTTC,TRBV7-9,.,TRBJ1-2,.
CASSQPGQTQETQYF,TGCGCCAGCAGCCAACCGGGACAGACCCAAGAGACCCAGTACTTC,TRBV4-1,.,TRBJ2-5,TRBD1
CASSITPQRRYEQYF,TGTGCCAGTAGTATAACCCCTCAACGGAGGTACGAGCAGTACTTC,TRBV19,.,TRBJ2-7,.
CASSLGGDYGYTF,TGCGCCAGCAGCTTAGGGGGGGACTATGGCTACACCTTC,TRBV5-1,.,TRBJ1-2,.
CASSLALGQVTEAFF,TGCGCCAGCAGCTTGGCCCTGGGGCAAGTCACTGAAGCTTTCTTT,TRBV5-1,.,TRBJ1-1,.
CASSLGPMTGLNTEAFF,TGTGCCAGCAGTTTGGGCCCGATGACAGGCCTGAACACTGAAGCTTTCTTT,TRBV28,.,TRBJ1-1,.
CASSQPTGNPSLSIYF,TGCGCCAGCAGCCAACCTACAGGGAACCCCAGCTTGTCCATATATTTT,TRBV4-1,.,TRBJ1-3,.
CASSTRQGPGYGYTF,TGTGCCAGTAGTACGAGACAGGGCCCCGGGTATGGCTACACCTTC,TRBV19,.,TRBJ1-2,TRBD1
CASSLVGTGNTIYF,TGTGCCAGCAGCTTAGTGGGAACTGGAAACACCATATATTTT,TRBV7-8,.,TRBJ1-3,.
CASSRSGMIYEQYF,TGTGCCAGCAGCCGTTCTGGGATGATCTACGAGCAGTACTTC,TRBV11-3,.,TRBJ2-7,.
CASSFVGGSGELFF,TGTGCCAGCAGCTTCGTTGGGGGGTCCGGGGAGCTGTTTTTT,TRBV27,once,TRBJ2-2,.
CASSLGQGGFYEQYF,TGTGCCAGCAGCTTAGGACAGGGGGGATTCTACGAGCAGTACTTC,TRBV7-8,.,TRBJ2-7,TRBD1
CASSIRDGSYEQYF,TGTGCCAGTAGTATCAGGGACGGGTCCTACGAGCAGTACTTC,TRBV19,.,TRBJ2-7,.
CASSPRTRSDEQFF,TGCGCCAGCAGCCCTCGGACTAGAAGTGATGAGCAGTTCTTC,TRBV5-1,.,TRBJ2-1,TRBD2
CASSPSGTTNEKLFF,TGTGCCAGTAGTCCCTCCGGGACAACTAATGAAAAACTGTTTTTT,TRBV19,.,TRBJ1-4,.
CASSVTGTALYNEQFF,TGTGCCAGTAGTGTAACCGGGACAGCCCTTTACAATGAGCAGTTCTTC,TRBV19,.,TRBJ2-1,TRBD1
CASSFDPGLAGDEQYF,TGTGCCAGCAGCTTCGACCCGGGACTAGCGGGAGATGAGCAGTACTTC,TRBV5-4,.,TRBJ2-7,TRBD2
CASSAQRNTGELFF,TGTGCCAGCAGTGCCCAGAGAAACACCGGGGAGCTGTTTTTT,TRBV2,.,TRBJ2-2,.
CASSLGVVTDTQYF,TGTGCCAGCAGCTTAGGTGTGGTCACAGATACGCAGTATTTT,TRBV13,.,TRBJ2-3,.
CASSVVGTYNEQFF,TGTGCCAGCAGCGTAGTTGGTACCTACAATGAGCAGTTCTTC,TRBV9,.,TRBJ2-1,.
CASSLRIGPNNSPLHF,TGCGCCAGCAGCTTACGGATAGGCCCGAATAATTCACCCCTCCACTTT,TRBV4-1,.,TRBJ1-6,.
CATSRGLAGDVADTQYF,TGTGCCACCAGCAGAGGGCTAGCGGGAGATGTCGCAGATACGCAGTATTTT,TRBV15,.,TRBJ2-3,TRBD2
CASSQPDRVDYGYTF,TGCGCCAGCAGCCAGCCAGACAGGGTGGACTATGGCTACACCTTC,TRBV4-1,.,TRBJ1-2,TRBD1
CASSIPLEIEKLFF,TGTGCCAGTAGTATTCCGTTGGAGATTGAAAAACTGTTTTTT,TRBV19,few,TRBJ1-4,.